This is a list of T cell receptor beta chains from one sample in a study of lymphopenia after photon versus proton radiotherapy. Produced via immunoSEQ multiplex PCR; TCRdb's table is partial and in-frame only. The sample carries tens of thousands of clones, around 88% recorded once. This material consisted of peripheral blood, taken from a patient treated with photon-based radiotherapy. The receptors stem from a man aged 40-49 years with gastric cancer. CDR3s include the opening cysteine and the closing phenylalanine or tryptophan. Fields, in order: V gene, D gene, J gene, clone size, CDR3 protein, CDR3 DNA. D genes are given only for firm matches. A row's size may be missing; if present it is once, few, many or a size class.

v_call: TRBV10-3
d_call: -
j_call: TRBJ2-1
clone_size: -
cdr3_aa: CAISAGGPYNEQFF
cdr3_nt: TGTGCCATCAGCGCCGGGGGCCCCTACAATGAGCAGTTCTTC

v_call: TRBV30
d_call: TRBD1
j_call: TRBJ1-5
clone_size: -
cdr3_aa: CAWSDGTGGNQPQHF
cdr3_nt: TGTGCCTGGAGTGATGGGACAGGGGGCAATCAGCCCCAGCATTTT

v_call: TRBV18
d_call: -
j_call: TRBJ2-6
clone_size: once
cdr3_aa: CASSPQSAYSGANVLTF
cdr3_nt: TGTGCCAGCTCACCACAGTCGGCGTACTCTGGGGCCAACGTCCTGACTTTC

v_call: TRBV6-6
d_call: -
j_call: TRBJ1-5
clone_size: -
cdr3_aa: CASIQDSYSNQPQHF
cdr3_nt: TGTGCCAGCATTCAGGACAGTTATAGCAATCAGCCCCAGCATTTT

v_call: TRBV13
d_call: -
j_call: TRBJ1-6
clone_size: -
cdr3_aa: CASSPQGSNSPLHF
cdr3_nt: TGTGCCAGCAGCCCCCAGGGTTCCAATTCACCCCTCCACTTT

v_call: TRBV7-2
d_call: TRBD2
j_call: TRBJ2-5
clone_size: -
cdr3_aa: CASSLGLGGVETQYF
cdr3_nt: TGTGCCAGCAGCTTAGGGTTGGGAGGGGTCGAGACCCAGTACTTC

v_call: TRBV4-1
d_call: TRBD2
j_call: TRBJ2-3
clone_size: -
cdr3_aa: CASSQDPGGGGTDTQYF
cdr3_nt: TGCGCCAGCAGCCAAGATCCTGGCGGGGGTGGCACAGATACGCAGTATTTT

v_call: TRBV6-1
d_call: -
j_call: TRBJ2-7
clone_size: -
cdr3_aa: CASSGSLSSYEQYF
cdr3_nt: TGTGCCAGCAGTGGAAGCCTTTCCTCCTACGAGCAGTACTTC

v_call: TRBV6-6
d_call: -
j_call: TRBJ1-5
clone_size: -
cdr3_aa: CASTSGGGWGNQPQHF
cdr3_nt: TGTGCCAGCACCTCGGGCGGGGGCTGGGGCAATCAGCCCCAGCATTTT

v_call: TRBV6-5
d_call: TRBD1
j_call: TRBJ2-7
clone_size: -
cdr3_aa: CASRGTGESYF
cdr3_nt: TGTGCCAGCAGAGGGACAGGGGAGTCGTACTTC

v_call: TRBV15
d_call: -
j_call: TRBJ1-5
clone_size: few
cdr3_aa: CATSRENQPQHF
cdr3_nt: TGTGCCACCAGCAGGGAAAATCAGCCCCAGCATTTT

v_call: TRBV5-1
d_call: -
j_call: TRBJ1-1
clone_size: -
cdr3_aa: CASSQPAGEAFF
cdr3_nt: TGCGCCAGCAGTCAACCGGCAGGTGAAGCTTTCTTT

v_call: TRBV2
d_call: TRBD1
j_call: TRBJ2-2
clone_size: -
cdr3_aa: CASSSRDRELNTGELFF
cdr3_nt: TGTGCCAGCAGTTCCCGGGACAGAGAATTGAACACCGGGGAGCTGTTTTTT

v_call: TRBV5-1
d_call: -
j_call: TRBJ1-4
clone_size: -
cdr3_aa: CASSLNSMNEKLFF
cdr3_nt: TGCGCCAGCAGCTTGAACAGCATGAATGAAAAACTGTTTTTT

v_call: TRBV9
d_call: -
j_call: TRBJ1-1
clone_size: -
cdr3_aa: CASSVPTEVAFF
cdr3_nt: TGTGCCAGCAGCGTACCGACAGAGGTAGCTTTCTTT

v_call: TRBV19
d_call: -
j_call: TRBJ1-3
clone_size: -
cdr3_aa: CATKGRTGNTIYF
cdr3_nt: TGTGCCACCAAGGGGAGGACTGGAAACACCATATATTTT

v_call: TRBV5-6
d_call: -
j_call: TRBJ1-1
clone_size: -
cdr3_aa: CASSLGQRRNTEAFF
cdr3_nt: TGTGCCAGCAGCTTGGGGCAGAGGAGGAACACTGAAGCTTTCTTT

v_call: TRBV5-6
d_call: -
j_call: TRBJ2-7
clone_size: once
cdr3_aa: CASSEGGYEQYF
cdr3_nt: TGTGCCAGCAGCGAGGGGGGGTACGAGCAGTACTTC

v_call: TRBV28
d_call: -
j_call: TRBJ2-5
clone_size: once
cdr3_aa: CASSLPPPPGEETQYF
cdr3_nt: TGTGCCAGCAGTTTACCCCCCCCGCCAGGGGAAGAGACCCAGTACTTC

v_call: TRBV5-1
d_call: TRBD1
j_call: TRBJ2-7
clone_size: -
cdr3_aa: CASSLAFSGQGNYEQYF
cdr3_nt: TGCGCCAGCAGCTTGGCCTTCTCGGGACAGGGGAACTACGAGCAGTACTTC

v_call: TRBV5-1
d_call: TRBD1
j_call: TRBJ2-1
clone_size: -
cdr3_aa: CASSLGTGTVSYNEQFF
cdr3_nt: TGCGCCAGCAGCTTGGGGACCGGGACAGTATCCTACAATGAGCAGTTCTTC

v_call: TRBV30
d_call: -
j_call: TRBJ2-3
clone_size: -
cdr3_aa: CAWSVGGGGDTQYF
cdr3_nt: TGTGCCTGGAGTGTAGGGGGGGGAGGAGATACGCAGTATTTT

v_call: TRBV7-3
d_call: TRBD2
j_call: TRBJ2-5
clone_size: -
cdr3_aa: CASSSKRGGTQYF
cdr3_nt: TGTGCCAGCAGCTCAAAGCGGGGAGGGACCCAGTACTTC

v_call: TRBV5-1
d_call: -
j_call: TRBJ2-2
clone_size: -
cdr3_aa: CASRLRTVNTGELFF
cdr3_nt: TGCGCCAGCCGTCTGCGGACGGTGAACACCGGGGAGCTGTTTTTT

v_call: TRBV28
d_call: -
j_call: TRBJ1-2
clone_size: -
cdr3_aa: CASSLSGRVGGYTF
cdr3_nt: TGTGCCAGCAGTTTATCGGGCAGGGTAGGTGGCTACACCTTC

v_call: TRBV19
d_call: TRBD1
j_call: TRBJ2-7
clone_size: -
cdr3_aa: CASSTRLDRAQTYEQYF
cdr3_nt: TGTGCCAGTAGTACGAGACTCGACAGGGCCCAGACCTACGAGCAGTACTTC

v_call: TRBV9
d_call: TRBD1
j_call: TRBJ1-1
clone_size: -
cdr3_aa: CASSDPDRGKAFF
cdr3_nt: TGTGCCAGCAGCGACCCGGACAGGGGAAAAGCTTTCTTT

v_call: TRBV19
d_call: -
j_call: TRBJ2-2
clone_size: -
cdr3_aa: CASSMVLQATGELFF
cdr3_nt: TGTGCCAGTAGTATGGTCCTCCAGGCGACCGGGGAGCTGTTTTTT

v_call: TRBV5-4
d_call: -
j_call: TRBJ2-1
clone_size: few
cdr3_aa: CASSLDSFGRGGNEQFF
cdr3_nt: TGTGCCAGCAGCTTGGATAGTTTCGGCAGGGGAGGGAATGAGCAGTTCTTC

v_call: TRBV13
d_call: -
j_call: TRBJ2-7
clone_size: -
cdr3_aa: CASSSLGVAHYEQYF
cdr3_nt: TGTGCCAGCAGCTCCCTGGGGGTGGCCCACTACGAGCAGTACTTC

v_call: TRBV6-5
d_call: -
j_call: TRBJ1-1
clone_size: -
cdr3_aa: CASTPAGSNTEAFF
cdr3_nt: TGTGCCAGCACCCCGGCCGGATCGAACACTGAAGCTTTCTTT

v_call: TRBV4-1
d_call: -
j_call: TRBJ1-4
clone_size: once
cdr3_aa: CASSQDWDLANEKLFF
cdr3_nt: TGCGCCAGCAGCCAAGATTGGGACCTGGCTAATGAAAAACTGTTTTTT

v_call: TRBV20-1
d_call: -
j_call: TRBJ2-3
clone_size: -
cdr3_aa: CSASGLGMRYF
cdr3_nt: TGCAGTGCTAGTGGCCTAGGTATGCGGTATTTT

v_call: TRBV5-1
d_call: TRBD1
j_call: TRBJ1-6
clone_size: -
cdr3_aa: CASSPGTGDSPLHF
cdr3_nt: TGCGCCAGCAGCCCCGGGACAGGGGATTCACCCCTCCACTTT

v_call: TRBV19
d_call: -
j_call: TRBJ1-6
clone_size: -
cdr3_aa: CASSIKNSPLHF
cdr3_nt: TGTGCCAGTAGTATAAAGAATTCACCCCTCCACTTT

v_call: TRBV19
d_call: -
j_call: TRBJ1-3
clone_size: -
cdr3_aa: CASAQTASSGNTIYF
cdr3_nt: TGTGCCAGTGCTCAGACAGCCAGCTCTGGAAACACCATATATTTT

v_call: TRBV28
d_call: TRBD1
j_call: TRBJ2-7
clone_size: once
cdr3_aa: CASSIGQGAAEQYF
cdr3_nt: TGTGCCAGCAGTATAGGACAGGGGGCGGCCGAGCAGTACTTC

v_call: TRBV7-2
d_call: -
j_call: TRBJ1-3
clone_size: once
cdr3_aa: CASSWDGRSGNTIYF
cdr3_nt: TGTGCCAGCAGCTGGGACGGCCGCTCTGGAAACACCATATATTTT

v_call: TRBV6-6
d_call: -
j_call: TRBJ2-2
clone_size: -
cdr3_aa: CASSYGQRGTGELFF
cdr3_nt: TGTGCCAGCAGTTACGGCCAGAGGGGCACCGGGGAGCTGTTTTTT

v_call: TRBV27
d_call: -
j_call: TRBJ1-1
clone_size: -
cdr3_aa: CASSFRTTDTEAFF
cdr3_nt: TGTGCCAGCAGTTTCCGTACGACAGACACTGAAGCTTTCTTT

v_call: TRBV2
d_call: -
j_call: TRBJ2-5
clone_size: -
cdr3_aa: CASSEMGIGETQYF
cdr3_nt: TGTGCCAGCAGTGAAATGGGGATTGGGGAGACCCAGTACTTC

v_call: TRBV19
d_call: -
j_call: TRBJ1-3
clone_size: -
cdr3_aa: CASQMMTFGRRTIYF
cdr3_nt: TGTGCCAGCCAGATGATGACGTTCGGTCGCCGCACCATATATTTT

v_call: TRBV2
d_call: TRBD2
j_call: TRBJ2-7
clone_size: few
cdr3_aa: CASSAGGRYEQYF
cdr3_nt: TGTGCCAGTTCTGCGGGGGGCCGATACGAGCAGTACTTC

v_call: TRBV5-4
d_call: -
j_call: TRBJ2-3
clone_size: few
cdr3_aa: CASSQRGREGDTQYF
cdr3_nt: TGTGCCAGCAGCCAAAGGGGCAGGGAAGGAGATACGCAGTATTTT

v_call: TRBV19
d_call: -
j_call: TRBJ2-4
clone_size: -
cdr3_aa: CASSIRGQDKNIQYF
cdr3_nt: TGTGCCAGTAGCATTCGTGGCCAGGACAAAAACATTCAGTACTTC

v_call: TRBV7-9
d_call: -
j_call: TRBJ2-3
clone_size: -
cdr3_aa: CASSQGSGGGTDTQYF
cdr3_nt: TGTGCCAGCAGCCAGGGGTCGGGGGGCGGCACAGATACGCAGTATTTT

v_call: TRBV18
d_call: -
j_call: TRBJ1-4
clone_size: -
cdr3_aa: CAGRRSTNEKLFF
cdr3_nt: TGTGCCGGCCGGAGATCAACTAATGAAAAACTGTTTTTT

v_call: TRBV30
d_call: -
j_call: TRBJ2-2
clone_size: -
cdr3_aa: CAWSGGATNTGELFF
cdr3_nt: TGTGCCTGGAGTGGGGGGGCGACGAACACCGGGGAGCTGTTTTTT

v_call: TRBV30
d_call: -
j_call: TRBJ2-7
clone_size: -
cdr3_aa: CAWSVRGGQGVHEQYF
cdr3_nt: TGTGCCTGGAGTGTACGAGGAGGGCAGGGGGTCCACGAGCAGTACTTC

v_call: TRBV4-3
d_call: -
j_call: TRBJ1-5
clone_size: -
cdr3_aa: CASSQTTGNNQPQHF
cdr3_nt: TGCGCCAGCAGCCAGACAACAGGGAACAATCAGCCCCAGCATTTT

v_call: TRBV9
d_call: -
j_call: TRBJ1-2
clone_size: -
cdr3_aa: CASRGTNYGYTF
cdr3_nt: TGTGCCTCGCGGGGGACTAACTATGGCTACACCTTC

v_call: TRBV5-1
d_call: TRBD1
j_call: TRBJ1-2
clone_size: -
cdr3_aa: CASSRGQGAYGYTF
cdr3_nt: TGCGCCAGCAGCCGAGGACAGGGGGCATATGGCTACACCTTC

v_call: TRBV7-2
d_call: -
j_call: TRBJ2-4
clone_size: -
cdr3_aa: CASSPHGKNIQYF
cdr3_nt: TGTGCCAGCAGCCCTCATGGCAAAAACATTCAGTACTTC

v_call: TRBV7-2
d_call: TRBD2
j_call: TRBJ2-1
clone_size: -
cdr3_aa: CASSPRERGNNEQFF
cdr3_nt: TGTGCCAGCAGCCCCCGCGAGCGGGGTAACAATGAGCAGTTCTTC